The sequence of this T cell receptor (beta chain) was determined in a study of cytotoxic CD8 clonotypes in ibrutinib-treated CLL. Using immunoSEQ multiplex PCR, the repertoire was profiled, and TCRdb retains in-frame clones only, with some absent. This sample carries 90,000 to 95,000 clones, 77% of them seen once, and the ten largest clones take about 26%. The CDR3 contains 14 residues. Germline CDR1 is SGHRS and CDR2 is YFSETQ. Trimming took 4 bases from V and 0 from J; bases not matched to a gene: 3. This clone was seen more than once but under ten times. The TCR originated in a human donor with chronic lymphocytic leukemia. The source was PBMCs, collected after 24 months of ibrutinib treatment. The chain has TRBV5-1 and TRBJ2-7, with TRBD2 identical over 8 bases. CDR3: CASSPGTSSYEQYF. CDR3 coding DNA: TGCGCCAGCAGCCCCGGGACTAGCTCCTACGAGCAGTACTTC.